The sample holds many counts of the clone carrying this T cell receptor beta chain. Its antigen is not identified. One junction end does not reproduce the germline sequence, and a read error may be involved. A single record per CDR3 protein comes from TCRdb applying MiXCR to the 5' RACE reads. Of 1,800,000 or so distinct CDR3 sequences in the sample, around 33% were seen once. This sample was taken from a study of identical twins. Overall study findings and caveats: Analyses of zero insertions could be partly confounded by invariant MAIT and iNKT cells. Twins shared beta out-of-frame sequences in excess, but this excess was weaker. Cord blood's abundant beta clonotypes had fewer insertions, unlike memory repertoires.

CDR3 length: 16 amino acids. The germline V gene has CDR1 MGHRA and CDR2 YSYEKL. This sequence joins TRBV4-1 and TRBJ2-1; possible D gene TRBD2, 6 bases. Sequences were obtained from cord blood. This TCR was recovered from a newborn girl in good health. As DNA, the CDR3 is TGTGCCAGCAGCCAAGATGGGGGGAGCTCCTACAATGAGCAGTTCTTC. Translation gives CASSQDGGSSYNEQFF.